Following are 10 T cell receptor beta chains from one sample sequenced in a study of cytomegalovirus exposure and HLA in healthy donors. In the PCR, 60 Vbeta and 13 Jbeta primers were used. Data came from immunoSEQ multiplex PCR; TCRdb stores just in-frame clones and leaves some out. The sample records some 96,000 clones, 55% to 75% being singletons. The sequencing sample was made of PBMCs. The receptors derive from a man in his fifties or sixties in good health and CMV-seronegative.

The chain carries TRBV7-9 and TRBJ1-2; 7 nucleotides agree with TRBD1. CDR1 is SEHNR and CDR2 is FQNEAQ in the germline V gene (reference sequence). The ends lost 5 bases at V and 4 bases at J; junction bases unmatched: 4. CDR3 length: 13 residues. The CDR3 DNA reads TGTGCCAGCAGCACGGGACAGATCTATGGCTACACCTTC. Amino acid sequence: CASSTGQIYGYTF.

This chain uses TRBV6-1 with TRBJ2-2; D perhaps matches TRBD1 (7 bases). Trimming removed 6 bases at V and 7 bases at J, with 15 bases between. Germline values: CDR1 MNHNS, CDR2 SASEGT. The CDR3 loop spans 14 amino acids. The chain's CDR3 is CASSPGGRDGELFF. In DNA, the CDR3 is TGTGCCAGCAGCCCAGGGGGGCGGGACGGGGAGCTGTTTTTT.

The chain couples TRBV28 to TRBJ2-7; tentative D call: TRBD1 (5 bases). This CDR3 region has 14 residues. The germline gives CDR1 MDHEN, CDR2 SYDVKM. V was shortened by 5 bases and J by 6 bases, with 17 bases between the two germline ends. CDR3: CASSPTARASEQYF. The DNA of the CDR3 is TGTGCCAGCAGTCCGACAGCCCGTGCCAGCGAGCAGTACTTC.

The rearrangement links TRBV10-3 to TRBJ2-3; TRBD1 agrees at 8 bases. Germline V gene data show CDR1 as ENHRY and CDR2 as SYGVKD. This CDR3 spans 16 amino acids. After removal of 2 bases from V and 4 bases from J, the junction contained 8 bases not matched to a gene. CDR3 nucleotide sequence: TGTGCCATCAGTGAGCCCCGGACAGGGAGGCCAGATACGCAGTATTTT. As protein: CAISEPRTGRPDTQYF.

The chain uses TRBV6-5 and TRBJ2-1; TRBD2 is a possible D gene (5 bases). CDR3 size: 15 residues. The ends were cut back, 6 bases at V and 3 bases at J, with 15 bases in the middle. Germline CDR1 is MNHEY and CDR2 is SVGAGI. The CDR3 sequence is CASRAGTLGYNEQFF. CDR3 DNA: TGTGCCAGCAGGGCGGGTACCTTAGGCTACAATGAGCAGTTCTTC.

This clone showed up just a few times. The rearrangement links TRBV19 to TRBJ1-2, with D unresolved. Germline assignment: CDR1 LNHDA and CDR2 SQIVND (reference sequence). This CDR3 is built from 15 residues. The V gene lost 3 bases and the J gene lost 4 bases, with 15 bases spanning the gap. CDR3 sequence: CASSIGQALPYGYTF. The CDR3 DNA sequence: TGTGCCAGTAGTATTGGGCAGGCCTTACCCTATGGCTACACCTTC.

The J gene is TRBJ1-5, the V gene TRBV7-8; 11 bases fit TRBD1. Trimming removed 6 bases from V and 5 bases from J; junction bases left unmatched: 0. Germline V lookup: CDR1 SGHVS, CDR2 FQNEAQ. CDR3 length: 13 residues. The CDR3 spells CASRGQGDQPQHF. The CDR3 nucleotides are TGTGCCAGCAGGGGACAGGGGGATCAGCCCCAGCATTTT.

Points on this clone: Other DNA variants within this sample encode the same CDR3. The CDR3 reads CASKSGENTEAFF. The CDR3 bases are TGTGCCAGCAAGTCAGGGGAGAACACTGAAGCTTTCTTT. V is TRBV2 and J is TRBJ1-1; D possibly corresponds to TRBD1 (6 bases). This CDR3 has 13 amino acids. The ends were cut back, 7 bases at V and 1 base at J, with 10 bases in the middle. Germline-derived CDR1 and CDR2 are SNHLY and FYNNEI.

The rearrangement uses TRBV9 and TRBJ1-5, with 8 bases that match TRBD1. The CDR3 has 13 residues. Germline V gene lookup returns CDR1 SGDLS and CDR2 YYNGEE. The V gene end was trimmed by 4 bases and the J gene end by 7 bases; junction bases not matched to a gene: 4. CDR3 nucleotide sequence: TGTGCCAGCAGCAGGACAGGGATGCAGCCCCAGCATTTT. This sequence encodes CASSRTGMQPQHF.

This chain links TRBV27 with TRBJ2-7; the D gene is possibly TRBD1 (6 bases). CDR3 size: 11 residues. Germline V CDR1 and CDR2: MNHEY, SMNVEV (reference sequence). V lost 6 bases and J 4 bases, leaving 7 bases between the germline ends. CDR3 protein: CASRRGYEQYF. In DNA form, the CDR3 reads TGTGCCAGCAGGAGGGGGTACGAGCAGTACTTC.